The rows below give T cell receptor beta chains drawn from one sample of a study of blood T cell repertoires in COVID-19. TCRdb keeps only in-frame clones here, not all; method: immunoSEQ multiplex PCR. The repertoire holds under 250,000 clones, with approximately 87% as singletons. The sequenced sample was peripheral blood. These receptors were taken from a woman aged 70-85 years with active or convalescent COVID-19. The CDR3 runs from the conserved cysteine through the conserved F or W. The D gene is left open where the match is weak. Some rows mark clone size as missing; the rest say once, few, many or name a class of expanded clone.

D | J | size | length | V | DNA | CDR3
- | TRBJ1-3 | - | 13 | TRBV6-5 | TGTGCCAGCAGTTACTCGAGGGGAAACACCATATATTTT | CASSYSRGNTIYF
- | TRBJ2-7 | - | 14 | TRBV3-1/TRBV3-2 | TGTGCCAGCAGCCGAACGGAGGGGGCCCACGAGCAGTACTTC | CASSRTEGAHEQYF
- | TRBJ1-5 | - | 13 | TRBV7-2 | TGTGCCAGCAGCTTAGTGGGGGCTCAGCCCCAGCATTTT | CASSLVGAQPQHF
- | TRBJ1-1 | - | 13 | TRBV7-3 | TGTGCCAGCAGCTGGACAGAAGGGGCTGAAGCTTTCTTT | CASSWTEGAEAFF
- | TRBJ1-6 | - | 13 | TRBV12-3/TRBV12-4 | TGTGCCAGCAGTTTGCAGAATAATTCACCCCTCCACTTT | CASSLQNNSPLHF
- | TRBJ2-7 | - | 14 | TRBV14 | TGTGCCAGCAGCCCGCGGACTGGGGGGTACGAGCAGTACTTC | CASSPRTGGYEQYF
TRBD1 | TRBJ1-2 | few | 15 | TRBV28 | TGTGCCAGCAGACACCGTGGGACAGGAGACTATGGCTACACCTTC | CASRHRGTGDYGYTF
TRBD1 | TRBJ2-1 | - | 15 | TRBV5-4 | TGTGCCAGCAGCCTTGGGACAGGGACGTACAATGAGCAGTTCTTC | CASSLGTGTYNEQFF
- | TRBJ2-7 | - | 14 | TRBV2 | TGTGCCAGCAGTGTCCAGGGCCCATACTACGAGCAGTACTTC | CASSVQGPYYEQYF
TRBD1 | TRBJ1-1 | - | 16 | TRBV7-9 | TGTGCCAGCAGCTTCCCTTTCCACAGGGGGAACACTGAAGCTTTCTTT | CASSFPFHRGNTEAFF
- | TRBJ2-5 | - | 15 | TRBV7-9 | TGTGCCAGCAGCTTAACTGGAGGGGACGAGCAGACCCAGTACTTC | CASSLTGGDEQTQYF
- | TRBJ1-1 | - | 11 | TRBV2 | TGTGCCAGCCAGGAGAACACTGAAGCTTTCTTT | CASQENTEAFF
TRBD1 | TRBJ2-1 | once | 18 | TRBV28 | TGTGCCAGCCCCCCAACCCCCCCGGGACAGGGGGAGAGGAATGAGCAGTTCTTC | CASPPTPPGQGERNEQFF
- | TRBJ2-5 | - | 16 | TRBV6-2/TRBV6-3 | TGTGCCAGCAGTCGAATCGGATCGGGGAAAGGGGAGACCCAGTACTTC | CASSRIGSGKGETQYF
- | TRBJ2-2 | - | 15 | TRBV9 | TGTGCCAGCAGCGTAGGGGGCGCGAACACCGGGGAGCTGTTTTTT | CASSVGGANTGELFF
TRBD2 | TRBJ2-1 | - | 15 | TRBV30 | TGTGCCTGGAGGTCCGGGACTAGCGGGAGAGGTGAGCAGTTCTTC | CAWRSGTSGRGEQFF
TRBD1 | TRBJ1-4 | - | 15 | TRBV6-5 | TGTGCCAGCAGCACAGATGACAGGGCGAGGGGAAAACTGTTTTTT | CASSTDDRARGKLFF
- | TRBJ2-4 | - | 20 | TRBV6-2/TRBV6-3 | TGTGCCAGCAGTTACCCCATAGGTAACCCGGAGATATTAGCCAAAAACATTCAGTACTTC | CASSYPIGNPEILAKNIQYF
- | TRBJ1-2 | - | 13 | TRBV30 | TGTGCCTGGAGAGCTACAGGGAGCTATGGCTACACCTTC | CAWRATGSYGYTF
TRBD1 | TRBJ1-6 | - | 16 | TRBV30 | TGTGCCTGGAGTCCTAGGACAGGCCGAAGGAATTCACCCCTCCACTTT | CAWSPRTGRRNSPLHF
TRBD1 | TRBJ1-1 | - | 16 | TRBV28 | TGTGCCAGCAGTTTGGGGACAGTTGTTATGAACACTGAAGCTTTCTTT | CASSLGTVVMNTEAFF
- | TRBJ1-2 | - | 16 | TRBV9 | TGTGCCAGCTCACCTTCGACCGCCCCCGAGGACTATGGCTACACCTTC | CASSPSTAPEDYGYTF
- | TRBJ1-2 | - | 16 | TRBV6-2/TRBV6-3 | TGTGCCAGCAGTTACTCGAGACTTAAGGCCAACTATGGCTACACCTTC | CASSYSRLKANYGYTF
- | TRBJ1-4 | - | 18 | TRBV7-9 | TGTGCCAGCAGCCAGAAGTGGACCGATACAGGTGGATATGAAAAACTGTTTTTT | CASSQKWTDTGGYEKLFF
- | TRBJ1-3 | - | 13 | TRBV4-2 | TGTGCCAGCAGCCAAGACTTAGGAAACACCATATATTTT | CASSQDLGNTIYF
TRBD1 | TRBJ1-4 | few | 15 | TRBV28 | TGTGCCAGCAGTTCCCGACAGGGGGTAGTTGAAAAACTGTTTTTT | CASSSRQGVVEKLFF
TRBD1 | TRBJ1-3 | - | 16 | TRBV5-1 | TGCGCCAGCAGCTTGGGGGACAGTCTAACTGGAAACACCATATATTTT | CASSLGDSLTGNTIYF
- | TRBJ1-1 | - | 15 | TRBV21-1 | TGTGCCAGCAGCAAGGAGGGGCGACTTAACACTGAAGCTTTCTTT | CASSKEGRLNTEAFF
- | TRBJ2-7 | - | 13 | TRBV18 | TGTGCCAGCTCACCTGCGGCAAACTACGAGCAGTACTTC | CASSPAANYEQYF
TRBD2 | TRBJ2-1 | - | 16 | TRBV28 | TGTGCCAGCAGTCCCCCAAGTAGCGGGTTTTTCAATGAGCAGTTCTTC | CASSPPSSGFFNEQFF
TRBD2 | TRBJ2-5 | - | 15 | TRBV5-1 | TGCGCCAGCAGCTTGGCCGGGGGGGGCCAAGAGACCCAGTACTTC | CASSLAGGGQETQYF
- | TRBJ1-4 | - | 15 | TRBV11-3 | TGTGCCAGCAGCTCTAATGGGGGGGCTAATGAAAAACTGTTTTTT | CASSSNGGANEKLFF
TRBD1 | TRBJ1-3 | - | 16 | TRBV6-1 | TGTGCCAGCAGTGATGTTGGGACAGTCTCTGGAAACACCATATATTTT | CASSDVGTVSGNTIYF
- | TRBJ1-4 | - | 14 | TRBV5-1 | TGCGCCAGCAGCTTGACTACCGGACAGGAAAAACTGTTTTTT | CASSLTTGQEKLFF
- | TRBJ1-5 | once | 16 | TRBV28 | TGTGTGGTACAGGGACCCATAGCTCTATCCAATCAGCCCCAGCATTTT | CVVQGPIALSNQPQHF
- | TRBJ2-7 | - | 11 | TRBV2 | TGTGCCAGCGCGGTCATCTACGAGCAGTACTTC | CASAVIYEQYF
- | TRBJ1-3 | - | 13 | TRBV12-3/TRBV12-4 | TGTGCCAGCAGTTTTCTGCGAGGGAACACCATATATTTT | CASSFLRGNTIYF
TRBD2 | TRBJ2-1 | few | 14 | TRBV6-4 | TGTGCCAGCAGGCGGGGGGCCTTCGTCAATGAGCAGTTCTTC | CASRRGAFVNEQFF
- | TRBJ1-2 | - | 13 | TRBV29-1 | TGCAGCGTTGAAGGCCGAGCGGGGGGTGGCTACACCTTC | CSVEGRAGGGYTF
TRBD2 | TRBJ2-1 | - | 15 | TRBV3-1/TRBV3-2 | TGTGCCAGCAGCCCCTCAGCGGGAGCCCACAATGAGCAGTTCTTC | CASSPSAGAHNEQFF
TRBD1 | TRBJ2-7 | - | 16 | TRBV18 | TGTGCCAGCTCACCACGGGACAGGGGGGTCCTGGGCGAGCAGTACTTC | CASSPRDRGVLGEQYF
- | TRBJ1-1 | - | 14 | TRBV5-4 | TGTGCCAGCAGCTTGCCAGGGGCGAACACTGAAGCTTTCTTT | CASSLPGANTEAFF
TRBD2 | TRBJ2-7 | - | 15 | TRBV11-2 | TGTGCCAGCAGCTTAGGACTAGCGGGACGTTACGAGCAGTACTTC | CASSLGLAGRYEQYF
- | TRBJ1-6 | - | 15 | TRBV19 | TGTGCCAGTAGTATAAAGGGGATCTCTAATTCACCCCTCCACTTT | CASSIKGISNSPLHF
- | TRBJ2-1 | - | 15 | TRBV30 | TGTGCCTGGACACGGGACTCCTATACATACAATGAGCAGTTCTTC | CAWTRDSYTYNEQFF